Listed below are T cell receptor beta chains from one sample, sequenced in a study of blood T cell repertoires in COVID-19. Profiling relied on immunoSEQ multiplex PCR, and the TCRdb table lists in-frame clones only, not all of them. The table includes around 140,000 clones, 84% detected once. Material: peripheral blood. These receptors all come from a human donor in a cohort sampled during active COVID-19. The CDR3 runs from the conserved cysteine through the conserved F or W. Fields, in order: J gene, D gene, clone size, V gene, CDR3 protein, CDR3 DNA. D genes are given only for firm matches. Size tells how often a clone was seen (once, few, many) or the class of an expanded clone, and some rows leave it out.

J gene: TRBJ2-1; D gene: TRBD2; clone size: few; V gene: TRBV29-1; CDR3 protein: CSTLAGTRGINEQFF; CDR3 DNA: TGCAGCACCCTAGCCGGGACTAGAGGTATCAATGAGCAGTTCTTC
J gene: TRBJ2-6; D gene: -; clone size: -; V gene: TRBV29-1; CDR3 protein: CSVGTGGANVLTF; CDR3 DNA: TGCAGCGTGGGGACTGGAGGAGCCAACGTCCTGACTTTC
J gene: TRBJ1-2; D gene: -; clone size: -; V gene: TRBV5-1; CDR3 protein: CASSPKTGQTTNYGYTF; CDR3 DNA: TGCGCCAGCAGCCCTAAGACCGGACAGACAACCAACTATGGCTACACCTTC
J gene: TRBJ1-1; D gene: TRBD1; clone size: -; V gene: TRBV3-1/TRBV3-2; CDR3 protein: CASSQVGGVRAEAFF; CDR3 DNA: TGTGCCAGCAGCCAGGTAGGGGGCGTGAGGGCTGAAGCTTTCTTT
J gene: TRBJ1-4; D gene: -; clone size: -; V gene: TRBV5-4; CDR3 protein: CASSSGGSRGNEKLFF; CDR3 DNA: TGTGCCAGCAGCTCTGGGGGCTCTCGGGGTAATGAAAAACTGTTTTTT
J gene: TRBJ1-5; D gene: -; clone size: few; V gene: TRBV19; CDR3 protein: CASTPDRKENQPQHF; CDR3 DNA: TGTGCCAGTACCCCGGACAGAAAAGAAAATCAGCCCCAGCATTTT
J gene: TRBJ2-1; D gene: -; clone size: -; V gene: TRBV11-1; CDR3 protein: CASSSGHLNYNEQFF; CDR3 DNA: TGTGCCAGCAGCTCGGGACACTTGAACTACAATGAGCAGTTCTTC
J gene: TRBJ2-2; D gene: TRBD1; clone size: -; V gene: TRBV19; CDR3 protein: CASSINTGVGTGELFF; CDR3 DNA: TGTGCCAGTAGTATAAATACAGGGGTCGGCACCGGGGAGCTGTTTTTT
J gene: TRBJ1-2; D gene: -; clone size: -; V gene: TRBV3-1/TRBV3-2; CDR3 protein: CASSGIGGNLYGYTF; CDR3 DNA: TGTGCCAGCAGCGGTATTGGGGGGAACCTCTATGGCTACACCTTC
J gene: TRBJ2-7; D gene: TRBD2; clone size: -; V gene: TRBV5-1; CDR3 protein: CASSSGLAGGPAGEQYF; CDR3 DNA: TGCGCCAGCAGCTCGGGACTAGCGGGGGGCCCTGCCGGCGAGCAGTACTTC
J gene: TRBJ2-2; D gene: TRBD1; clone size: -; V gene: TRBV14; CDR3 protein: CASSQWTGSGELFF; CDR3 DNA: TGTGCCAGCAGCCAATGGACAGGGTCCGGGGAGCTGTTTTTT
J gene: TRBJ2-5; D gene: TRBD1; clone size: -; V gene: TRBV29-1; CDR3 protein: CSALRQGDETQYF; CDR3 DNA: TGCAGCGCTTTACGACAGGGGGATGAGACCCAGTACTTC
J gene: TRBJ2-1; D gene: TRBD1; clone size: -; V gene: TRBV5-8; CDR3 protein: CASSGGDRGKYNEQFF; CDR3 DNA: TGTGCCAGCAGCGGGGGGGACAGGGGGAAATACAATGAGCAGTTCTTC
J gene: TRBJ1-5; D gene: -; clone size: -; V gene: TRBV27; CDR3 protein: CASGIYQPQHF; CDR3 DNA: TGTGCCAGCGGCATATATCAGCCCCAGCATTTT
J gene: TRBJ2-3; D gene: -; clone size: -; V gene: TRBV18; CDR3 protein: CASSERRAGTDTQYF; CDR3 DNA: TGTGCCAGCTCAGAAAGGCGAGCGGGCACAGATACGCAGTATTTT
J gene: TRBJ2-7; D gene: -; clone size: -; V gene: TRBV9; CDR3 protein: CASSVGGDAFYEQYF; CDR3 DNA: TGTGCCAGCAGCGTCGGCGGGGACGCATTCTACGAGCAGTACTTC
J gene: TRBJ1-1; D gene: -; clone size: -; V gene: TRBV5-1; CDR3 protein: CASSLITAALNTEAFF; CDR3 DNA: TGCGCCAGCAGCTTGATCACAGCAGCATTGAACACTGAAGCTTTCTTT
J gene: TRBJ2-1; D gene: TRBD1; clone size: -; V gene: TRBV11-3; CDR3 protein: CASSAARDRGNEQFF; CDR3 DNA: TGTGCCAGCAGTGCTGCCCGGGACAGGGGAAATGAGCAGTTCTTC
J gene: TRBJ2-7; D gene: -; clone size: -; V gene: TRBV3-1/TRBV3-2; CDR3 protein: CASSQGPAGQEQYF; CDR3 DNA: TGTGCCAGCAGCCAAGGCCCGGCAGGGCAAGAGCAGTACTTC
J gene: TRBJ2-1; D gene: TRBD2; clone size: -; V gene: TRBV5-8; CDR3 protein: CASSFTRGGGQFF; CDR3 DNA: TGTGCCAGCAGCTTTACTCGGGGCGGGGGGCAGTTCTTC
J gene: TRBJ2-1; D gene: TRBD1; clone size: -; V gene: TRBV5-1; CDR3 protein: CASSFVRAGQGFYNEQFF; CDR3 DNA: TGCGCCAGCAGCTTCGTAAGGGCGGGACAGGGATTCTACAATGAGCAGTTCTTC
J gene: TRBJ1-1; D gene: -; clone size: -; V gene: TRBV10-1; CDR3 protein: CASSDGTGRRNTEAFF; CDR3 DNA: TGCGCCAGCAGTGACGGGACCGGGAGGAGGAACACTGAAGCTTTCTTT
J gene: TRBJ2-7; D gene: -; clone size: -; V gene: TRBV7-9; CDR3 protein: CASSPRGVEDEQYF; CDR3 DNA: TGTGCCAGCAGCCCCCGCGGGGTAGAGGACGAGCAGTACTTC
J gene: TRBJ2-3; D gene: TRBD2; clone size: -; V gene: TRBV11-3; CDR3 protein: CASSYSGGPDTQYF; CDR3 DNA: TGTGCCAGCAGTTATAGCGGGGGGCCAGATACGCAGTATTTT
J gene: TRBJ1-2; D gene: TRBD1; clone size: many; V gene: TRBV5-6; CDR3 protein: CASSLRDRDDYGYTF; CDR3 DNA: TGTGCCAGCAGCTTAAGGGACAGGGACGACTATGGCTACACCTTC
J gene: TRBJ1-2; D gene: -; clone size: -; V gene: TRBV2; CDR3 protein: CASTEGGAGGYTF; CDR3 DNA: TGTGCCAGCACGGAGGGAGGGGCAGGAGGCTACACCTTC
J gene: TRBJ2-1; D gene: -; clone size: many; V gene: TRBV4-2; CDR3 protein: CASSQDLVQTYNEQFF; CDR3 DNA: TGTGCCAGCAGCCAAGATCTAGTCCAAACCTACAATGAGCAGTTCTTC
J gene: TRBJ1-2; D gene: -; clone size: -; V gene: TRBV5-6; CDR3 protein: CASSLSPGFGYTF; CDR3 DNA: TGTGCCAGCAGCTTGTCCCCGGGATTCGGCTACACCTTC
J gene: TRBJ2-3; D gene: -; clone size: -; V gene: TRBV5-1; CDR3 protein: CASRVSGASTDTQYF; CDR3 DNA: TGCGCCAGCAGAGTTAGCGGAGCTAGCACAGATACGCAGTATTTT
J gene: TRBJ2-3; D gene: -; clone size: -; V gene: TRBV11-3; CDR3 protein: CASSFPGKGTDTQYF; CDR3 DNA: TGTGCCAGCAGCTTCCCGGGAAAGGGCACAGATACGCAGTATTTT
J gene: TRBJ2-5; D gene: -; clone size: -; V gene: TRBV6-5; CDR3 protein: CASSSIGSETQYF; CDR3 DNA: TGTGCCAGCAGTTCGATTGGGAGTGAGACCCAGTACTTC
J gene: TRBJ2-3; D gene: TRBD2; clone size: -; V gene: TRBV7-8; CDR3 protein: CASSLLAGADTQYF; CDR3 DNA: TGTGCCAGCAGCTTACTAGCGGGAGCCGATACGCAGTATTTT
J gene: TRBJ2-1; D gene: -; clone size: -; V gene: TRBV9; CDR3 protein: CASSDTGTPWDEQFF; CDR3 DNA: TGTGCCAGCAGCGACACCGGGACACCTTGGGATGAGCAGTTCTTC
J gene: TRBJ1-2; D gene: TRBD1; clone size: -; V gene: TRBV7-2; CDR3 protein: CASRDGQGKGYGYTF; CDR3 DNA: TGTGCCAGCAGGGACGGACAGGGGAAAGGCTATGGCTACACCTTC
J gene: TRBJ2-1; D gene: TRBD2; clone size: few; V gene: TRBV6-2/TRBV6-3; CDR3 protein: CASSSRGTSGSLYNEQFF; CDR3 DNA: TGTGCCAGCAGTTCCAGGGGGACTAGCGGGAGCCTCTACAATGAGCAGTTCTTC
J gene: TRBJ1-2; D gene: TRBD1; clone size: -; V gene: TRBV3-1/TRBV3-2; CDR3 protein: CASSRETGGGGYTF; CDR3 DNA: TGTGCCAGCAGCCGCGAGACAGGGGGAGGAGGCTACACCTTC
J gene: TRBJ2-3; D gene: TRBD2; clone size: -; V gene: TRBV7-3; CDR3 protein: CASSLFSGSTDTQYF; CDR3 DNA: TGTGCCAGCAGCTTATTTAGCGGGAGCACAGATACGCAGTATTTT
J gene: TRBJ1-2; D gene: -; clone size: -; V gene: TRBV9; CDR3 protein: CASSVSPYRPRNYGYTF; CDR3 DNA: TGTGCCAGCAGCGTAAGCCCGTACAGGCCGCGTAACTATGGCTACACCTTC
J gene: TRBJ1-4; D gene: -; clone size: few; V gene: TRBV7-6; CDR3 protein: CASRPGQTTNEKLFF; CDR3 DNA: TGTGCCAGCAGACCAGGACAGACAACTAATGAAAAACTGTTTTTT
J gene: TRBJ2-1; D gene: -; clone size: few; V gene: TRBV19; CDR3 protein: CASSRGAHSGEQFF; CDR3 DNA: TGTGCCAGTAGTAGGGGCGCACACAGTGGTGAGCAGTTCTTC
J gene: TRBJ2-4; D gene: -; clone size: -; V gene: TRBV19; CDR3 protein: CASSIDRGLAKNIQYF; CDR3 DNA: TGTGCCAGTAGTATAGACCGGGGTTTAGCCAAAAACATTCAGTACTTC
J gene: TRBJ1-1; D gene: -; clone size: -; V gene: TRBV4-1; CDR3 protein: CASSRASATNTEAFF; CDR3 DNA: TGCGCCAGCAGCCGGGCGAGTGCGACGAACACTGAAGCTTTCTTT
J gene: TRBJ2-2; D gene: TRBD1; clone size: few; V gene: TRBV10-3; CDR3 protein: CAISESLGQGTGELFF; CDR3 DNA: TGTGCCATCAGTGAGTCTTTGGGACAGGGGACCGGGGAGCTGTTTTTT
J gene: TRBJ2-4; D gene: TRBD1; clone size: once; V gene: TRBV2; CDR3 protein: CASQGDKNIQYF; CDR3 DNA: TGTGCCAGCCAGGGGGACAAAAACATTCAGTACTTC
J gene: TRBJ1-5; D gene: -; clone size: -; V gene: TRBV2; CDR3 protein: CASSGRQLMSNQPQHF; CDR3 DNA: TGTGCCAGCAGTGGCAGACAGCTTATGAGCAATCAGCCCCAGCATTTT
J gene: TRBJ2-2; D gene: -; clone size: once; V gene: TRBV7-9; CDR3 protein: CASSLAGVWYNTGELFF; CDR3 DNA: TGTGCCAGCAGCTTAGCCGGGGTTTGGTATAACACCGGGGAGCTGTTTTTT
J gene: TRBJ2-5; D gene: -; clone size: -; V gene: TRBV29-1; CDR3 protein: CSVIELETQYF; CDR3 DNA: TGCAGCGTTATCGAGCTGGAGACCCAGTACTTC
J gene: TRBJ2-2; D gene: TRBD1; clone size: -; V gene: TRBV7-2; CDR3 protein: CASSSGTGNTGELFF; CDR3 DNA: TGTGCCAGCAGCTCCGGGACAGGCAACACCGGGGAGCTGTTTTTT
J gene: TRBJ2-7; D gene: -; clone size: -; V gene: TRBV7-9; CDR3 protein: CASSLDTREQYF; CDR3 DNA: TGTGCCAGCAGCTTGGACACGAGAGAGCAGTACTTC
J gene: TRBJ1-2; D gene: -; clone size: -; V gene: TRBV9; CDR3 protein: CASSVPGGRGYTF; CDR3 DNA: TGTGCCAGCAGCGTACCGGGGGGCCGGGGCTACACCTTC
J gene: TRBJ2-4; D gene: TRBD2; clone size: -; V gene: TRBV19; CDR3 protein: CASSPSGGLGKNIQYF; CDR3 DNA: TGTGCCAGTAGCCCCTCGGGGGGTCTCGGCAAAAACATTCAGTACTTC
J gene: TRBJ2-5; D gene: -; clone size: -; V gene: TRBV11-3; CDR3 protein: CASSLVVSEDQETQYF; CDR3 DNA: TGTGCCAGCAGCTTAGTTGTTTCGGAGGACCAAGAGACCCAGTACTTC
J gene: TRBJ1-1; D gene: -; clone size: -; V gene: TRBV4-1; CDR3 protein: CASSPGEATEAFF; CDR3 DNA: TGCGCCAGCAGCCCGGGGGAGGCAACTGAAGCTTTCTTT
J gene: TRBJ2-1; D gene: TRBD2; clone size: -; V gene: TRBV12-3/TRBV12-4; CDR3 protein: CASSFRGDEQFF; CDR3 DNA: TGTGCCAGCAGTTTCCGGGGGGATGAGCAGTTCTTC
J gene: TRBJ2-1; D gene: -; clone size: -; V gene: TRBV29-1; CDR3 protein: CSVEDQGRDEQFF; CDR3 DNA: TGCAGCGTTGAAGATCAGGGGAGGGATGAGCAGTTCTTC
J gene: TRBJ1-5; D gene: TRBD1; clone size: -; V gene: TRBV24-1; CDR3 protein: CATSGTGTGVSQPQHF; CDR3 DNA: TGTGCCACCAGTGGGACCGGGACAGGGGTATCTCAGCCCCAGCATTTT
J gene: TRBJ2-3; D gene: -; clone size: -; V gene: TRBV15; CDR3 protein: CATSRSRGGGTDTQYF; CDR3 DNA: TGTGCCACCAGCAGATCTAGGGGGGGCGGCACAGATACGCAGTATTTT
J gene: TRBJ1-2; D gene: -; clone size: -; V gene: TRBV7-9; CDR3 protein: CASSYSTGPAYGYTF; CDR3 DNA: TGTGCCAGCAGCTACTCCACAGGGCCGGCCTATGGCTACACCTTC